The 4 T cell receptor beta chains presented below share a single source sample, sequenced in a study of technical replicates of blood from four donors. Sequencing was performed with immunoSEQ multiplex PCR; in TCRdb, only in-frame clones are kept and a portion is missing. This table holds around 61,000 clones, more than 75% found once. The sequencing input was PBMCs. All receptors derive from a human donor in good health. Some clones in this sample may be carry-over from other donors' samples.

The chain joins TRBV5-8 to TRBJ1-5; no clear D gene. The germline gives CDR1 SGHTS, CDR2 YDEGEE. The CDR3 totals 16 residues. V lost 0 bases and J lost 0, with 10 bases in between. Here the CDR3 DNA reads TGTGCCAGCAGCTTGGGGTACCGGGATAGCAATCAGCCCCAGCATTTT. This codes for CASSLGYRDSNQPQHF. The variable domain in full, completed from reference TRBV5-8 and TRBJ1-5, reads EAGVTQSPTHLIKTRGQQATLRCSPISGHTSVYWYQQALGLGLQFLLWYDEGEERNRGNFPPRFSGRQFPNYSSELNVNALELEDSALYLCASSLGYRDSNQPQHFGDGTRLSIL.

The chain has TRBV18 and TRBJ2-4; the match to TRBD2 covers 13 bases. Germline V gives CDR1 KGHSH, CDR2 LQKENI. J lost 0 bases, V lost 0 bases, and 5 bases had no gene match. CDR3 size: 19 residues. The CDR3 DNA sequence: TGTGCCAGCTCACCACCGGGACTAGCGGGACTGTTAGCCAAAAACATTCAGTACTTC. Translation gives CASSPPGLAGLLAKNIQYF.

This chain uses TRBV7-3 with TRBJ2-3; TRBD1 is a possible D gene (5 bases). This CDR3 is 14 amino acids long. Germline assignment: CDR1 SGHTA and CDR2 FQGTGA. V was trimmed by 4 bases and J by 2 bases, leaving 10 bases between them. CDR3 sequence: CASSSVGHTDTQYF. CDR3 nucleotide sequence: TGTGCCAGCAGCTCTGTGGGGCACACAGATACGCAGTATTTT.

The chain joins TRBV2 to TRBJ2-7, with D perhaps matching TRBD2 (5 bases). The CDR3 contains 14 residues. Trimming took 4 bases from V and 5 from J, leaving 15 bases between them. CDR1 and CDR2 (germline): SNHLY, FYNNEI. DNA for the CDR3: TGTGCCAGCAGTGCCAGCGGACCTCTCCACGAGCAGTACTTC. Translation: CASSASGPLHEQYF.